The source of this TCR beta chain is a study of blood T cell repertoires in COVID-19. Looking at the study overall: COVID-19 samples, acute and convalescent, were from the United States, Italy and Spain.

CDR3 length: 11 amino acids. Germline CDR1 LNHNV, CDR2 YYDKDF (reference sequence). V was pared by 3 bases and J by 4 bases, with 4 bases between. During active infection, Seattle patients enrolled and were then monitored through disease. This table comes from immunoSEQ multiplex PCR, and its TCRdb copy is limited to in-frame clones, with some not included. The sample lists 130,000 or so clones; about 85% were seen once. This sequence was found in a woman in her seventies with COVID-19, enrolled during active disease. This sequence joins TRBV15 and TRBJ2-7; D is undetermined. The specimen was peripheral blood. DNA for the CDR3: TGTGCCACCAGCAGTAAATACGAGCAGTACTTC. This gives the protein CATSSKYEQYF.